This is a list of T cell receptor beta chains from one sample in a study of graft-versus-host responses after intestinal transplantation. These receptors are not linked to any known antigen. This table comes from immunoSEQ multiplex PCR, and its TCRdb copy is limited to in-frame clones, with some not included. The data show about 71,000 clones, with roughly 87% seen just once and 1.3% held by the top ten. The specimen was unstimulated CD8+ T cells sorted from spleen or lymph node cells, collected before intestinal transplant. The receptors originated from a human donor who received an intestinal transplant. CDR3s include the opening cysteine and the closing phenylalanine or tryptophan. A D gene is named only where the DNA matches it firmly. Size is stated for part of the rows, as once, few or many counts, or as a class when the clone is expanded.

CASSLGYGGDTEAFF,TGTGCCAGCAGCTTAGGGTACGGGGGTGACACTGAAGCTTTCTTT,-,-,TRBV7-3,TRBJ1-1
CASSVGLGGSYEQYF,TGTGCCAGCAGCGTAGGTCTAGGCGGCTCCTACGAGCAGTACTTC,-,-,TRBV9,TRBJ2-7
CASSQWFREGPQHF,TGCGCCAGCAGCCAATGGTTTCGGGAGGGGCCCCAGCATTTT,few,-,TRBV4-1,TRBJ1-5
CASSNSGLAGYEQYF,TGTGCCAGCAGTAACTCAGGACTAGCGGGCTACGAGCAGTACTTC,-,TRBD2,TRBV6-6,TRBJ2-7
CASSPLERGSQETQYF,TGTGCCAGCAGCCCCCTGGAGCGGGGGTCCCAAGAGACCCAGTACTTC,-,TRBD2,TRBV7-9,TRBJ2-5
CASRLAGVTFEQYF,TGTGCCAGTAGACTAGCGGGAGTTACCTTCGAGCAGTACTTC,-,TRBD2,TRBV2,TRBJ2-7
CASSVSGGPGDTQYF,TGCGCCAGCAGCGTTAGCGGGGGGCCGGGGGATACGCAGTATTTT,-,TRBD2,TRBV5-1,TRBJ2-3
CSVVKGQGADTQYF,TGCAGCGTTGTTAAAGGGCAGGGGGCAGATACGCAGTATTTT,-,TRBD1,TRBV29-1,TRBJ2-3
CASSYSGGFYNEQFF,TGTGCCAGCAGCTATAGCGGGGGATTCTACAATGAGCAGTTCTTC,-,TRBD2,TRBV27,TRBJ2-1
CASSKPREYSTDTQYF,TGTGCCAGCAGCAAACCCCGGGAGTATAGCACAGATACGCAGTATTTT,-,-,TRBV7-9,TRBJ2-3
CASSEGQGASYEQYF,TGTGCCAGCAGCGAGGGACAGGGGGCTTCCTACGAGCAGTACTTC,-,TRBD1,TRBV9,TRBJ2-7
CASGGGIGYTF,TGTGCCAGCGGGGGGGGGATAGGCTACACCTTC,-,-,TRBV27,TRBJ1-2
CATSHRGEKLFF,TGTGCCACCAGCCACAGGGGGGAAAAACTGTTTTTT,-,TRBD1,TRBV15,TRBJ1-4
CASSISGVGGGDTQYF,TGTGCCAGCAGCATTAGCGGGGTGGGAGGTGGAGATACGCAGTATTTT,once,TRBD2,TRBV9,TRBJ2-3
CASSARTGPNSPLHF,TGTGCCAGCAGCGCCCGGACAGGGCCTAATTCACCCCTCCACTTT,-,TRBD1,TRBV7-8,TRBJ1-6
CASSLTAGTEAFF,TGTGCCAGCAGTTTAACAGCGGGCACTGAAGCTTTCTTT,few,-,TRBV27,TRBJ1-1
CASSTGESNQPQHF,TGTGCCAGTAGTACCGGGGAAAGCAATCAGCCCCAGCATTTT,few,-,TRBV19,TRBJ1-5
CASSATRADQPQHF,TGTGCCAGCAGTGCGACGAGGGCGGATCAGCCCCAGCATTTT,-,-,TRBV2,TRBJ1-5
CATSSHEALSGYNEQFF,TGTGCCACCAGCAGCCACGAGGCCCTTAGCGGTTACAATGAGCAGTTCTTC,-,-,TRBV15,TRBJ2-1
CASSISSSPLHF,TGTGCCAGTAGTATTTCTAGTTCACCCCTCCACTTT,-,-,TRBV19,TRBJ1-6